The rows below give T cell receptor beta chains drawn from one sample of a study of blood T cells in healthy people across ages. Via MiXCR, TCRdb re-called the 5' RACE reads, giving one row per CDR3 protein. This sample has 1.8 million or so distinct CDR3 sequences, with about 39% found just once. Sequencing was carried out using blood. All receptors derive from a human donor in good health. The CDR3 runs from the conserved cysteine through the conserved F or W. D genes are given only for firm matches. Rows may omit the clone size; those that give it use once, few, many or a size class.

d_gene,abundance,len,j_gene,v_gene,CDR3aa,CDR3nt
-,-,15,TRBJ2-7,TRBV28,CASSSPAGGSYEQYF,TGTGCCAGCAGTTCGCCCGCAGGCGGCTCCTACGAGCAGTACTTC
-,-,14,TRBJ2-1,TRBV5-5,CASSRQIPYNEQFF,TGTGCCAGCAGCAGACAGATCCCCTACAATGAGCAGTTCTTC
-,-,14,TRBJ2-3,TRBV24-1,CATSGGLSTDTQYF,TGTGCCACCAGCGGGGGTCTGAGCACAGATACGCAGTATTTT
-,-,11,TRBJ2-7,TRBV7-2,CASSFDKEQYF,TGTGCCAGCAGCTTCGACAAGGAGCAGTACTTC
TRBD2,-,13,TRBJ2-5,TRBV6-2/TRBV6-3,CASSLRTSRAQYF,TGTGCCAGCAGTCTTCGGACTAGCAGGGCCCAGTACTTC
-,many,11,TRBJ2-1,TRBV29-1,CSVLGAAGMFF,TGCAGCGTTCTAGGAGCGGCAGGGATGTTCTTC
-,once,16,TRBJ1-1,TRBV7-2,CASSRRLTGVNTEAFF,TGTGCCAGCAGCCGTAGACTCACAGGAGTGAACACTGAAGCTTTCTTT
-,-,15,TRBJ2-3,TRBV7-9,CASSVTGTGTDTQYF,TGTGCCAGCAGCGTGACAGGAACTGGCACAGATACGCAGTATTTT
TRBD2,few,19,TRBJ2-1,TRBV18,CASSPPEIAGGPPYNEQFF,TGTGCCAGCTCACCACCCGAGATAGCGGGGGGACCTCCCTACAATGAGCAGTTCTTC
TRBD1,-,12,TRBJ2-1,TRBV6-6,CASTQGAHEQFF,TGTGCCAGCACGCAGGGGGCGCATGAGCAGTTCTTC
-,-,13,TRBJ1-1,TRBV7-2,CVSSLVVNTEAFF,TGTGTCAGCAGCTTAGTGGTTAACACTGAAGCTTTCTTT
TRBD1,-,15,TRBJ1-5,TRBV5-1,CASRQGQGGNQPQHF,TGCGCCAGCAGGCAGGGACAGGGCGGCAATCAGCCCCAGCATTTT
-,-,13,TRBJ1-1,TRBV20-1,CSASIYRNTEAFF,TGCAGTGCTTCGATATACAGGAACACTGAAGCTTTCTTT
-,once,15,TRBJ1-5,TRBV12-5,CASGLVQVSNQPQHF,TGTGCTAGTGGTTTGGTACAAGTGAGCAATCAGCCCCAGCATTTT
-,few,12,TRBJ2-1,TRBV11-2,CASSSPFNEQFF,TGTGCCAGCAGCTCCCCTTTTAATGAGCAGTTCTTC
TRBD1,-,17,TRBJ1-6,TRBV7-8,CASSETRTGSYNSPLHF,TGTGCCAGCAGTGAGACTCGGACAGGGTCCTATAATTCACCCCTCCACTTT
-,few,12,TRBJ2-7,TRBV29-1,CSVSKEPSEQYF,TGCAGCGTTTCCAAGGAGCCGTCCGAGCAGTACTTC
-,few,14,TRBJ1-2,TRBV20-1,CSASGPQSYYGYTF,TGCAGTGCTAGTGGGCCCCAGTCTTACTATGGCTACACCTTC
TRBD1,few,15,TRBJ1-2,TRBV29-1,CSVEKGTTGNYGYTF,TGCAGCGTTGAAAAAGGGACGACAGGGAACTATGGCTACACCTTC
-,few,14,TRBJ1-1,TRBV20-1,CSARRGTVGTEAFF,TGCAGTGCCCGCCGAGGTACTGTGGGCACTGAAGCTTTCTTT
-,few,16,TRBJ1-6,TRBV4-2,CASSQYALPDNSPLHF,TGTGCCAGCAGCCAATACGCACTCCCTGATAATTCACCCCTCCACTTT
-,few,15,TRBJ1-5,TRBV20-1,CSAGGVRGRNQPQHF,TGCAGTGCCGGGGGCGTCAGGGGCAGGAATCAGCCCCAGCATTTT
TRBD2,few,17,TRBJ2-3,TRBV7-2,CASSLGLAGGRTDTQYF,TGTGCCAGCAGCCTCGGACTAGCGGGGGGTCGCACAGATACGCAGTATTTT
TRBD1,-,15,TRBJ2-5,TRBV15,CATSRGDRRYETQYF,TGTGCCACCAGCAGAGGGGACAGGCGGTACGAGACCCAGTACTTC
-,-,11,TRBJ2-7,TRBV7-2,CASVTYNEQYF,TGTGCCAGCGTGACCTACAATGAGCAGTACTTC
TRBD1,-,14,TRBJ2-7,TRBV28,CASSLNRGFNEQYF,TGTGCCAGCAGTTTGAACAGGGGATTTAACGAGCAGTACTTC
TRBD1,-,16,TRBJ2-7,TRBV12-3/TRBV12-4,CASSSEGQGTFYEQYF,TGTGCCAGCAGTTCAGAGGGACAGGGCACTTTCTACGAGCAGTACTTC
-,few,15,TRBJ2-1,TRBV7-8,CASSRTWGGAVEQFF,TGTGCCAGCAGTCGAACGTGGGGGGGGGCCGTTGAGCAGTTCTTC
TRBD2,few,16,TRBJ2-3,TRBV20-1,CSASKLTSGITDTQYF,TGCAGTGCTAGTAAGTTGACTAGCGGAATCACAGATACGCAGTATTTT
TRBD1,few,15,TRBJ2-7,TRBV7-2,CASRQTGQGSYEQYF,TGTGCCAGCAGGCAAACGGGACAGGGTTCCTACGAGCAGTACTTC
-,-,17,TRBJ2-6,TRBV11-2,CASNHWALHSGANVLTF,TGTGCCAGCAACCATTGGGCACTACACTCTGGGGCCAACGTCCTGACTTTC
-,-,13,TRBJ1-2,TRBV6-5,CASRPDGRGGYTF,TGTGCCAGCAGGCCGGACGGTCGGGGCGGCTACACCTTC
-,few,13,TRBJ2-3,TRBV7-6,CASSQDSRDTQYF,TGTGCCAGCAGCCAAGATAGCAGAGATACGCAGTATTTT
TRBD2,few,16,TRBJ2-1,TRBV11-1,CASSLDPGLQYNEQFF,TGTGCCAGCAGCTTAGACCCGGGACTACAATACAATGAGCAGTTCTTC
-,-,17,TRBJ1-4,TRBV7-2,CASSLDSAGGANEKLFF,TGTGCCAGCAGCTTAGATAGTGCGGGGGGGGCTAATGAAAAACTGTTTTTT
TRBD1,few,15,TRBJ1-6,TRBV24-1,CATSDGQGANSPLHF,TGTGCCACCAGTGACGGACAGGGGGCCAACTCACCCCTCCACTTT
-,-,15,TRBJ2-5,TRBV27,CASSLWGNLQEAQYF,TGTGCCAGCAGTCTTTGGGGAAACCTACAAGAGGCCCAGTACTTC